Given below is one TCR beta chain in context. Its target is not known. The sample comes from a study of CD8 T cells in Susac syndrome. General observations from the study: The study's TCR sequencing and HLA analysis covered a relatively small number of individuals, and the study acknowledged this.

Trimming took 7 bases from V and 5 from J; bases not matched to a gene: 11. This CDR3 spans 14 amino acids. Germline CDR1 is MDHEN and CDR2 is SYDVKM. RNA was extracted with the RNeasy kit, and a quantity of roughly 0.45 to 1 ug was reverse transcribed using random hexamers. Multiplex immunoSEQ PCR targeted 54 Vbeta and 13 Jbeta TCR beta segments. TCRdb re-called the immunoSEQ multiplex PCR reads with MiXCR, one entry per CDR3 protein. The profile shows about 210,000 distinct CDR3 sequences, 95% of them singletons. The authors negatively isolated CD8+ and CD4+ T cells and FACS-enriched TEMRA cells. The origin of this receptor is a human donor with multiple sclerosis. The chain uses TRBV28 and TRBJ2-7; 7 bases are shared with TRBD1. Sample: CD4+ T cells from PBMCs. The CDR3 sequence is CASNRQGLADEQYF. CDR3 bases: TGTGCCAGCAATAGACAGGGTTTAGCCGACGAGCAGTACTTC.